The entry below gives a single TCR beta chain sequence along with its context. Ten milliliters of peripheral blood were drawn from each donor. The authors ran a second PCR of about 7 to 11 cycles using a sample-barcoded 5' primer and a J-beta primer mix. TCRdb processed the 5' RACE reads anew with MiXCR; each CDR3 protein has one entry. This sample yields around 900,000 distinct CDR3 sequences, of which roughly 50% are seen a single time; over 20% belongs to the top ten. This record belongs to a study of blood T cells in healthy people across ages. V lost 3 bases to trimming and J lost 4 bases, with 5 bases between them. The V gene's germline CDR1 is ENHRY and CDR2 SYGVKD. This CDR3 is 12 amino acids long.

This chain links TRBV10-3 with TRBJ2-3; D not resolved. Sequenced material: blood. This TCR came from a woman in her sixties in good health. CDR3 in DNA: TGTGCCATCAGTGACACTTCAGATACGCAGTATTTT. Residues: CAISDTSDTQYF.